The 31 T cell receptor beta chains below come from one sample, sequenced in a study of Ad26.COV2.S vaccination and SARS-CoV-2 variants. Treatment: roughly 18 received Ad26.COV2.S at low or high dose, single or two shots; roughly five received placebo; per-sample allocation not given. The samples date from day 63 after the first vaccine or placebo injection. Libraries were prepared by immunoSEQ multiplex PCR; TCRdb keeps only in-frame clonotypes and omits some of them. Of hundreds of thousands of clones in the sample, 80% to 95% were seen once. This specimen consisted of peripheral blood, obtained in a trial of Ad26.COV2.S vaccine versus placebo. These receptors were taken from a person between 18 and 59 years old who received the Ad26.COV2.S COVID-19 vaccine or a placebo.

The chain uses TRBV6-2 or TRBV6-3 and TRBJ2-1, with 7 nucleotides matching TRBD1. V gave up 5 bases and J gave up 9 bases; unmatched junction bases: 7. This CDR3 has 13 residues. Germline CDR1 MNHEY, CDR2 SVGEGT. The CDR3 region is CASSRQGDVEQFF. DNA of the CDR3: TGTGCCAGCAGTCGGCAGGGGGACGTTGAGCAGTTCTTC.

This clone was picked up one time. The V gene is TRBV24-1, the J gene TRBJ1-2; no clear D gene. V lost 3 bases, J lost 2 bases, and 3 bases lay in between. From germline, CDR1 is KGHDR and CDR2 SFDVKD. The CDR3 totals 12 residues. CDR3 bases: TGTGCCACCAGTGATGCCAACTATGGCTACACCTTC. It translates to CATSDANYGYTF.

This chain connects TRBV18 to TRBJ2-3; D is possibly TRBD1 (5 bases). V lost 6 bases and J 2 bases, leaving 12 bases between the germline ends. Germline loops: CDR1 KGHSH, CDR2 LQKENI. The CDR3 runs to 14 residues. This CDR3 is CASSPQGPTDTQYF. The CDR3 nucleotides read TGTGCCAGCTCCCCCCAGGGCCCCACAGATACGCAGTATTTT.

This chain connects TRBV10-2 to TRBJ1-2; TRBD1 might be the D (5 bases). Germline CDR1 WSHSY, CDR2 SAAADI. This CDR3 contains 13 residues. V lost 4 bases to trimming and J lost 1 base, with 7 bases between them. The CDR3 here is CASSGQGNYGYTF. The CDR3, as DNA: TGCGCCAGCAGTGGCCAGGGTAACTATGGCTACACCTTC.

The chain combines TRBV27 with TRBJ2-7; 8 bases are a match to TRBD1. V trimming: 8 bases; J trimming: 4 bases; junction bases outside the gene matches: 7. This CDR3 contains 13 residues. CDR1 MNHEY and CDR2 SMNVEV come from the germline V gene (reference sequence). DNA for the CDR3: TGTGCCAGCTCCAATTGGGACAGGTACGAGCAGTACTTC. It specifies CASSNWDRYEQYF.

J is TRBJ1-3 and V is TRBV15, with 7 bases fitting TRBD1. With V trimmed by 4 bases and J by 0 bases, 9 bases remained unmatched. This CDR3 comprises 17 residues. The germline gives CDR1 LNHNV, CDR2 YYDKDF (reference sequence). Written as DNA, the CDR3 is TGTGCCACCAGCAAGGGAGCGGGACAGTACTCTGGAAACACCATATATTTT. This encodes CATSKGAGQYSGNTIYF.

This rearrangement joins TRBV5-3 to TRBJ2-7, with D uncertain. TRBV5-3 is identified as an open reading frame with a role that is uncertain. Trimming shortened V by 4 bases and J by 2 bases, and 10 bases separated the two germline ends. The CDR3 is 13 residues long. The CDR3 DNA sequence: TGTGCCAGAAGCCCTGATCTTCCCTACGAGCAGTACTTC. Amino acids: CARSPDLPYEQYF.

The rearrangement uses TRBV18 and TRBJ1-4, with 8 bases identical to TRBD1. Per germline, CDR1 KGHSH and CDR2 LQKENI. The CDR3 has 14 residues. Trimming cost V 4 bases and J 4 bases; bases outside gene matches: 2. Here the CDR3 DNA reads TGTGCCAGCTCACGGACAGGGAGTAATGAAAAACTGTTTTTT. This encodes CASSRTGSNEKLFF.

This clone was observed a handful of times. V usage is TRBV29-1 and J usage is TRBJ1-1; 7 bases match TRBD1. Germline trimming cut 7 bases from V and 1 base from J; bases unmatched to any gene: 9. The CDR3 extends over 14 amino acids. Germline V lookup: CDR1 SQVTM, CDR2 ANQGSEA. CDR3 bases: TGCAGCGCAGGAGGGGGCGCGAGGAACACTGAAGCTTTCTTT. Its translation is CSAGGGARNTEAFF.

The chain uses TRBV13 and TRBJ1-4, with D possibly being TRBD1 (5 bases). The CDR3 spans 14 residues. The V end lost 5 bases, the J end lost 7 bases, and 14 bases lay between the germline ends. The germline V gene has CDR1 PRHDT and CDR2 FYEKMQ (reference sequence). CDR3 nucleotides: TGTGCCAGCAGCCCCGAAGGGGATAGTGAAAAACTGTTTTTT. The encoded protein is CASSPEGDSEKLFF.

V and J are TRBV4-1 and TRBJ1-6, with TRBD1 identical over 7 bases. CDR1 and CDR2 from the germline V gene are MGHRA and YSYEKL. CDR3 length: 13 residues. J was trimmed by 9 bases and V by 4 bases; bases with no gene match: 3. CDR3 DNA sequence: TGCGCCAGCAGCCTGCAGGGGGGTTCACCCCTCCACTTT. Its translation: CASSLQGGSPLHF.

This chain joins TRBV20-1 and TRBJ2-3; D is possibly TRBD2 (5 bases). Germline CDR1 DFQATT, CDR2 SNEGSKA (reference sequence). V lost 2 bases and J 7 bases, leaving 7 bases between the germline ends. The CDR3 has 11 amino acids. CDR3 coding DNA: TGCAGTGCTAGACAGGACTATACGCAGTATTTT. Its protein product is CSARQDYTQYF.

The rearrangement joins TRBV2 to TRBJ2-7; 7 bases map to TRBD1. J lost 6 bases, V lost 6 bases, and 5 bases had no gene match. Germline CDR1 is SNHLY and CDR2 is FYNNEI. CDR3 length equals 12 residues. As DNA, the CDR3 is TGTGCCAGCAGGATACAGGGGAGCGAGCAGTACTTC. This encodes CASRIQGSEQYF.

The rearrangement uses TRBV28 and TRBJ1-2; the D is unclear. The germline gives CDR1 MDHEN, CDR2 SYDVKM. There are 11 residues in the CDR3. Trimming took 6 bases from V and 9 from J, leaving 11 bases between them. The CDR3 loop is CASSTDTRYTF. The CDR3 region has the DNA TGTGCCAGCAGCACCGACACCCGCTACACCTTC.

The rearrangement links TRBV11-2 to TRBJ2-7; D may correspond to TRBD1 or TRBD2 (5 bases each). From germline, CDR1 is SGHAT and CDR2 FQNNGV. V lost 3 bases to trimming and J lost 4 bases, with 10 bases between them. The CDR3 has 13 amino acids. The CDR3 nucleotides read TGTGCCAGCAGCTTTAGTTGGGGGTACGAGCAGTACTTC. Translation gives CASSFSWGYEQYF.

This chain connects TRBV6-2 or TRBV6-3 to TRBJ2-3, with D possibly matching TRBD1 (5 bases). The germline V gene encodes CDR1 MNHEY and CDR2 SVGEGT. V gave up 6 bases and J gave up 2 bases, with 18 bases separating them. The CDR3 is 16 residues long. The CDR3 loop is CASSPRATVATDTQYF. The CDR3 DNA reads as TGTGCCAGCAGCCCCCGCGCGACAGTCGCCACAGATACGCAGTATTTT.

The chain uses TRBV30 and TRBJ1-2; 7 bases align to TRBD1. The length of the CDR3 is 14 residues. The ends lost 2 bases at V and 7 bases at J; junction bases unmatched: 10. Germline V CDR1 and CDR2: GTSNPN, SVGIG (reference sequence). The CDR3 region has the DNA TGTGCCTGGAGTCTCTCTACAGGGGCCAGTGGCTACACCTTC. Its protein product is CAWSLSTGASGYTF.

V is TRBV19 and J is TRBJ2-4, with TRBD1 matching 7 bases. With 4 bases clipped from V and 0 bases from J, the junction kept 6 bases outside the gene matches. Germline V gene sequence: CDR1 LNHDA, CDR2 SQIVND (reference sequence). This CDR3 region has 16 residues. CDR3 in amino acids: CASSTGQTLAKNIQYF. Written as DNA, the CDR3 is TGTGCCAGTAGTACGGGACAGACCCTAGCCAAAAACATTCAGTACTTC.

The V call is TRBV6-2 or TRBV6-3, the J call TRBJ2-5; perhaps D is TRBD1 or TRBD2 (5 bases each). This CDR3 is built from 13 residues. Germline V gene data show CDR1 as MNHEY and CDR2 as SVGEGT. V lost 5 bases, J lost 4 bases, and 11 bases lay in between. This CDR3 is CASSNRDAETQYF. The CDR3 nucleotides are TGTGCCAGCAGTAACCGGGACGCAGAGACCCAGTACTTC.

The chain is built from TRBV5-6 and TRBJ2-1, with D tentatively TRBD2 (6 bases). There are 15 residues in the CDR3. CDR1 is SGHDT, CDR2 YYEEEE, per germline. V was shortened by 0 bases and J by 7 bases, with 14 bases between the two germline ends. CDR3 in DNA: TGTGCCAGCAGCTTGGCCGGCGGGGCGAGGAATGAGCAGTTCTTC. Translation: CASSLAGGARNEQFF.

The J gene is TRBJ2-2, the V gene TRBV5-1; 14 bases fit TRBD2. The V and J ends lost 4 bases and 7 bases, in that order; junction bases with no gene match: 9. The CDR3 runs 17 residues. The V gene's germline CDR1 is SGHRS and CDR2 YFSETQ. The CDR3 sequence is CASSAPGLAGGSGELFF. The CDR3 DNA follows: TGCGCCAGCAGCGCACCAGGACTAGCGGGAGGAAGCGGGGAGCTGTTTTTT.

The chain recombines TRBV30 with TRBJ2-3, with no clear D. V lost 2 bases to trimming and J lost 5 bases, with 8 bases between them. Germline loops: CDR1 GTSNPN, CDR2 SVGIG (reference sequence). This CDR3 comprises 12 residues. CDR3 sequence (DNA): TGTGCCTGGAGTAGGGTCGGAGATACGCAGTATTTT. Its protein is CAWSRVGDTQYF.

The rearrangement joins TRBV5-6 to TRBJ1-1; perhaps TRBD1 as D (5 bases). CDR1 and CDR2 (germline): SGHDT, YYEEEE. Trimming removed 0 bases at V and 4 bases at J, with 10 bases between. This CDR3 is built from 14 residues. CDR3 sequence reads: CASSLAGSGTEAFF. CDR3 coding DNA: TGTGCCAGCAGCTTGGCAGGGTCCGGCACTGAAGCTTTCTTT. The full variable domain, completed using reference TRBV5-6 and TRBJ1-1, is DAGVTQSPTHLIKTRGQQVTLRCSPKSGHDTVSWYQQALGQGPQFIFQYYEEEERQRGNFPDRFSGHQFPNYSSELNVNALLLGDSALYLCASSLAGSGTEAFFGQGTRLTVV.

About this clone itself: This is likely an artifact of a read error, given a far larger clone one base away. The CDR3 loop is CASSYSYEQYF. The CDR3, as DNA: TGTGCCAGCAGCTACTCCTACGAGCAGTACTTC. The V gene is TRBV3-1 (or the pseudogene TRBV3-2), the J gene TRBJ2-7; no reliable D call. The CDR3 covers 11 residues. Deletions cut 5 bases from V and 0 bases from J, with 2 bases between. The germline gives CDR1 LGHDT, CDR2 YNNKEL (reference sequence).

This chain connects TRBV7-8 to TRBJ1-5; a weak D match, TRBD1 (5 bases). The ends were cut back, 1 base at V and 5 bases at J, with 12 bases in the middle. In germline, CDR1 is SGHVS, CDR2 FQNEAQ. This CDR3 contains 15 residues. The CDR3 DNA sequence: TGTGCCAGCAGCTTAGTCGACAGCGTCGATCAGCCCCAGCATTTT. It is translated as CASSLVDSVDQPQHF.

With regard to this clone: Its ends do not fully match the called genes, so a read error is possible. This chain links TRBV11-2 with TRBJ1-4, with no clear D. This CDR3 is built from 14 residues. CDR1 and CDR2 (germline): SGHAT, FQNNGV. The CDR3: CASSPPDTPSGHVF. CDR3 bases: TGTGCCAGCAGCCCCCCAGATACTCCTTCCGGGCATGTTTTT. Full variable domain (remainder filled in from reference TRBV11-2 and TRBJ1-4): EAGVAQSPRYKIIEKRQSVAFWCNPISGHATLYWYQQILGQGPKLLIQFQNNGVVDDSQLPKDRFSAERLKGVDSTLKIQPAKLEDSAVYLCASSPPDTPSGHVFGSGTQLSVL.

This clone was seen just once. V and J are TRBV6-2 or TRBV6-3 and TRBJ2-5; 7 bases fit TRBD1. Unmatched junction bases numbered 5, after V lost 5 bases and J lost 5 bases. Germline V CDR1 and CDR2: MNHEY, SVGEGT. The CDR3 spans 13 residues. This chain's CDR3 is CASSVQGFETQYF. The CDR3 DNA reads TGTGCCAGCAGTGTACAGGGGTTTGAGACCCAGTACTTC.

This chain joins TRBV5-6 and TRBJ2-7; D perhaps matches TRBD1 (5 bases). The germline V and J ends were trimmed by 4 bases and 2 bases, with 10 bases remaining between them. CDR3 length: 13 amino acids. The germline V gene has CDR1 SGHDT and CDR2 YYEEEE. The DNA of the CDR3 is TGTGCCAGCAGCGTGCCGGACACCTACGAGCAGTACTTC. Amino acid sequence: CASSVPDTYEQYF.

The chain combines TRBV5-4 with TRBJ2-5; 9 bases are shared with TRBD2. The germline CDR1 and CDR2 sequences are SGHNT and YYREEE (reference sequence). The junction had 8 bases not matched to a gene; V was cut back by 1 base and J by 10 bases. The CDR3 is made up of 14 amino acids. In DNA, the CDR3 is TGTGCCAGCAGCTTGCGGACTAGCGAAACCCTCCAGTACTTC. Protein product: CASSLRTSETLQYF.

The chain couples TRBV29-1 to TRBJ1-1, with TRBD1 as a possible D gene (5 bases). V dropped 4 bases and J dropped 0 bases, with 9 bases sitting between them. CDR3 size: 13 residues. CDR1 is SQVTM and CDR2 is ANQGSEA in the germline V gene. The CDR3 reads CSVAGRVNTEAFF. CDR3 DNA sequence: TGCAGCGTTGCCGGCAGGGTGAACACTGAAGCTTTCTTT. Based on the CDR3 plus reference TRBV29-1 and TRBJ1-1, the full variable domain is SAVISQKPSRDICQRGTSLTIQCQVDSQVTMMFWYRQQPGQSLTLIATANQGSEATYESGFVIDKFPISRPNLTFSTLTVSNMSPEDSSIYLCSVAGRVNTEAFFGQGTRLTVV.

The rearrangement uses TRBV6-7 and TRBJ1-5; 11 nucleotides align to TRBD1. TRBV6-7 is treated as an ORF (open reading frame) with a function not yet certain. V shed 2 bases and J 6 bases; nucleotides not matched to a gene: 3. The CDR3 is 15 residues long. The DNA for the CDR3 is TGTGCCAGCAGTTACCGGGACAGGGGGATTCAGCCCCAGCATTTT. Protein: CASSYRDRGIQPQHF.